The 4 T cell receptor beta chains reported below all come from one sample, sequenced in a study of T cell repertoires in cytomegalovirus infection (dated by TCRdb to between 2017 and 2020). The instrument was an Illumina HiSeq 1500. TCRdb reprocessing: public reads trimmed at Q25 with fastp, clones called with MiXCR, in-frame beta chains kept. Each entry is one CDR3 protein sequence, shown with its most common DNA and genes. Across this sample there are hundreds of thousands of distinct CDR3 sequences, with 20% to 30% seen only once. Clones ranked in the top ten supply approximately 8.2% of the sample. The sequenced sample consisted of CD8+ T cells from PBMCs. These receptors came from a human donor in good health (CMV status not recorded). Some clones in this sample may be carry-over from other donors' samples.

This clonotype was seen only a few times. This chain connects TRBV14 to TRBJ1-1, with D hard to call. The V gene lost 0 bases and the J gene lost 7 bases, with 9 bases spanning the gap. The CDR3 is 13 residues long. CDR1 and CDR2 (germline): SGHDN, FVKESK. CDR3 nucleotides: TGTGCCAGCAGCCAAGATTGGGGAGTTGAAGCTTTCTTT. Translating it yields CASSQDWGVEAFF.

In DNA, the CDR3 is TGTGCCAGCAAGGTCTTCAACCGCGAGGGCTTGAATGAAAAACTGTTTTTT. This sequence encodes CASKVFNREGLNEKLFF. The chain uses TRBV28 and TRBJ1-4; D is undetermined. This CDR3 comprises 17 residues. Germline-derived CDR1 and CDR2 are MDHEN and SYDVKM. With 7 bases removed from V and 5 bases from J, the gap between germline ends came to 23 bases.

The CDR3 DNA follows: TGTGCCAGCAGCCGAGACAGGGGCGCCCTCGACGAGCAGTACTTC. Protein: CASSRDRGALDEQYF. The chain employs TRBV14 and TRBJ2-7; 8 bases match TRBD1. The germline V gene has CDR1 SGHDN and CDR2 FVKESK. Unmatched junction bases numbered 10, after V lost 4 bases and J lost 5 bases. This CDR3 is 15 amino acids long.

The chain couples TRBV4-2 to TRBJ1-1; a weak D match, TRBD1 (5 bases). There are 13 residues in the CDR3. The germline V and J ends were trimmed by 4 bases and 6 bases, with 12 bases remaining between them. Germline V gene sequence: CDR1 LGHNA, CDR2 YNFKEQ. The chain's CDR3 is CASSPLGLAEAFF. CDR3 coding DNA: TGTGCCAGCAGCCCTTTGGGGCTGGCTGAAGCTTTCTTT.